These 16 T cell receptor beta chains were sequenced from one sample in a study of shared clonotypes between healthy human individuals. Assay used: immunoSEQ multiplex PCR; TCRdb lists only in-frame clones, some missing. This table has more than 400,000 clones, about 72% appearing once. The sample was PBMCs. These receptors were taken from a woman aged 40 to 50 in good health. Some clones in this sample may be carry-over from other donors' samples.

The chain carries TRBV4-2 and TRBJ2-1; 10 bases match TRBD2. V was clipped by 1 base and J by 10 bases; unmatched bases: 10. There are 16 residues in the CDR3. Germline V gives CDR1 LGHNA, CDR2 YNFKEQ. This chain's CDR3 is CASSQVDLAGASEQFF. CDR3 coding DNA: TGTGCCAGCAGCCAAGTAGACCTAGCGGGAGCAAGCGAGCAGTTCTTC.

The rearrangement links TRBV29-1 to TRBJ2-5; D remains ambiguous. Germline assignment: CDR1 SQVTM and CDR2 ANQGSEA. Trimming removed 2 bases at V and 0 bases at J, with 4 bases between. CDR3 length equals 12 residues. The CDR3 DNA follows: TGCAGCGTTGAAAAGCACCAAGAGACCCAGTACTTC. It translates to CSVEKHQETQYF.

This chain joins TRBV27 and TRBJ1-2; no definite D call. V was shortened by 5 bases and J by 3 bases, with 4 bases between the two germline ends. The CDR3 length is 11 residues. The germline V gene encodes CDR1 MNHEY and CDR2 SMNVEV (reference sequence). CDR3 in DNA: TGTGCCAGCAGTCCCTACTATGGCTACACCTTC. Protein product: CASSPYYGYTF.

Remarks on this clone: One base away lies a much larger clone, so this may be a sequencing read error. V usage is TRBV5-6 and J usage is TRBJ1-2; the match to TRBD1 covers 7 bases. The V gene's germline CDR1 is SGHDT and CDR2 YYEEEE. This CDR3 has 15 residues. DNA of the CDR3: TGTGCCGGCAGCGTCCGGGGACAGACTAACTATGGCTACACCTTC. It encodes CAGSVRGQTNYGYTF.

This clone was observed a handful of times. This chain uses TRBV7-9 with TRBJ2-7; perhaps TRBD2 as D (5 bases). V lost 1 base, J lost 3 bases, and 7 bases lay in between. Germline V gene data show CDR1 as SEHNR and CDR2 as FQNEAQ (reference sequence). The CDR3 has 13 amino acids. CDR3: CASSLELGYEQYF. The CDR3 nucleotides are TGTGCCAGCAGCTTAGAACTAGGCTACGAGCAGTACTTC.

The V call is TRBV4-1, the J call TRBJ1-5, with TRBD1 as a possible D gene (6 bases). Germline values: CDR1 MGHRA, CDR2 YSYEKL. Trimming removed 7 bases from V and 5 bases from J, with 15 bases in between. The CDR3 runs to 14 residues. Here the CDR3 DNA reads TGCGCCAGCAACCTACAGGGTGAGGATCAGCCCCAGCATTTT. Protein: CASNLQGEDQPQHF.

The gene calls are TRBV5-1 and TRBJ1-2; 11 bases align to TRBD1. V trimming: 4 bases; J trimming: 7 bases; junction bases outside the gene matches: 6. In germline, CDR1 is SGHRS, CDR2 YFSETQ. The CDR3 runs 14 residues. The CDR3 sequence is CASSPTGTGGGYTF. Here the CDR3 DNA reads TGCGCCAGCAGCCCAACGGGGACAGGGGGTGGCTACACCTTC.

This chain joins TRBV9 and TRBJ2-3; possibly TRBD2 for D (6 bases). Germline CDR1 is SGDLS and CDR2 is YYNGEE. CDR3 length: 16 residues. Trimming pared 4 bases from V and 2 bases from J, leaving 17 bases between. The CDR3 is CASSPGRTTSTDTQYF. CDR3 nucleotides: TGTGCCAGCAGCCCCGGTAGGACTACCTCCACAGATACGCAGTATTTT. The whole variable domain, remainder taken from reference TRBV9 and TRBJ2-3, is DSGVTQTPKHLITATGQRVTLRCSPRSGDLSVYWYQQSLDQGLQFLIQYYNGEERAKGNILERFSAQQFPDLHSELNLSSLELGDSALYFCASSPGRTTSTDTQYFGPGTRLTVL.

This clone was seen many times. The DNA for the CDR3 is TGTGCCAGCAGATCCCCGGGAGGGGAGTTCTTC. It translates to CASRSPGGEFF. V gene TRBV28 combines with J gene TRBJ2-1, with 8 bases lining up with TRBD2. The junction had 6 bases not matched to a gene; V was cut back by 6 bases and J by 14 bases. There are 11 residues in the CDR3. The germline V gene encodes CDR1 MDHEN and CDR2 SYDVKM. The whole variable domain, remainder taken from reference TRBV28 and TRBJ2-1, is DVKVTQSSRYLVKRTGEKVFLECVQDMDHENMFWYRQDPGLGLRLIYFSYDVKMKEKGDIPEGYSVSREKKERFSLILESASTNQTSMYLCASRSPGGEFFGPGTRLTVL.

The V gene is TRBV11-2, the J gene TRBJ2-3; 12 positions match TRBD2. Germline assignment: CDR1 SGHAT and CDR2 FQNNGV. V dropped 5 bases and J dropped 0; count of bases not matched to a gene: 9. CDR3 size: 18 residues. The DNA of the CDR3 is TGTGCCAGCAGCCTCGTGCTAGCGGGAGGGCCCAGCACAGATACGCAGTATTTT. Amino acid sequence: CASSLVLAGGPSTDTQYF.

A remark on this clone: A much larger clone lies one base from this, so it may be a read error. The chain combines TRBV7-9 with TRBJ1-2; D possibly corresponds to TRBD1 (5 bases). Deletions cut 1 base from V and 2 bases from J, with 11 bases between. Germline CDR1 is SEHNR and CDR2 is FQNEAQ (reference sequence). CDR3 length: 15 amino acids. This chain's CDR3 is CASSLDGATNYGYTF. As DNA, the CDR3 is TGTGCCAGCAGCTTAGACGGGGCAACCAACTATGGCTACACCTTC.

This clone was seen more than once but under ten times. The J gene is TRBJ2-3, the V gene TRBV29-1; 7 bases map to TRBD1. V shed 6 bases, J shed 4 bases, and the junction held 7 bases outside the gene matches. CDR1 and CDR2 from the germline V gene are SQVTM and ANQGSEA. The CDR3 covers 13 residues. CDR3 region: CSVGNDRADTQYF. The DNA of the CDR3 is TGCAGCGTCGGGAACGACAGGGCAGATACGCAGTATTTT.

This chain connects TRBV9 to TRBJ1-4, with D perhaps TRBD1 (6 bases). Germline V CDR1 and CDR2: SGDLS, YYNGEE. Trimming took off 4 bases at V and 8 bases at J, with 18 bases between the two ends. The CDR3 contains 15 residues. The DNA of the CDR3 is TGTGCCAGCAGCCTAGGGGGAGGGGTAGGCGAAAAACTGTTTTTT. Amino acids: CASSLGGGVGEKLFF. The variable domain in full, completed from reference TRBV9 and TRBJ1-4, reads DSGVTQTPKHLITATGQRVTLRCSPRSGDLSVYWYQQSLDQGLQFLIQYYNGEERAKGNILERFSAQQFPDLHSELNLSSLELGDSALYFCASSLGGGVGEKLFFGSGTQLSVL.

The CDR3 nucleotides read TGTGCCACCACAAAGGGACAGAACTACGAGCAGTACTTC. Its translation: CATTKGQNYEQYF. The chain is built from TRBV6-1 and TRBJ2-7; 7 nucleotides match TRBD1. V gave up 10 bases and J gave up 3 bases; unmatched junction bases: 9. Germline-derived CDR1 and CDR2 are MNHNS and SASEGT. CDR3 length: 13 amino acids.

The chain links TRBV27 to TRBJ2-7; TRBD2 agrees at 10 bases. This CDR3 spans 15 amino acids. The V segment lost 2 bases and the J segment 12 bases; nucleotides outside the gene matches: 13. Germline V gives CDR1 MNHEY, CDR2 SMNVEV (reference sequence). The CDR3 loop reads CASSLKLAGLGAVYF. The CDR3 DNA sequence: TGTGCCAGCAGTTTAAAACTAGCGGGACTTGGAGCAGTGTACTTC.

This clone was seen ten or more times. V is TRBV5-1 and J is TRBJ2-7, with D possibly TRBD2 on 5 matching bases. Trimming shortened V by 4 bases and J by 2 bases, and 19 bases separated the two germline ends. The CDR3 extends over 16 amino acids. Germline lookup yields CDR1 SGHRS and CDR2 YFSETQ. The CDR3 loop reads CASSTVGADGTYEQYF. The CDR3 bases are TGCGCCAGCAGCACCGTAGGAGCGGACGGAACCTACGAGCAGTACTTC.